The sequence of this T cell receptor (beta chain) was determined in a study of cytomegalovirus exposure and HLA in healthy donors. With respect to this clone: Antigen unknown.

The CDR3 spans 16 residues. V shed 0 bases and J shed 9 bases, with 15 bases lying between them. Per the germline V gene, CDR1 is MNHEY and CDR2 is SVGAGI. The PCR ran on 60 Vbeta and 13 Jbeta primers. The data were produced by immunoSEQ multiplex PCR, yet TCRdb's version contains in-frame clones alone and is incomplete. The sample shows 150,000 or so clones, roughly 80% of them seen only once. Study conclusions and caveats: There were under 200 TCR beta chains listed as cytomegalovirus-associated. The sole available immune exposure information was CMV serostatus. Reportedly, a later analysis found an Asian-associated ancestry cluster had fewer N-insertions than the roughly 700-donor mean.

The sequenced material came from PBMCs. The origin of this receptor is a woman in her late teens or twenties in good health and CMV-seropositive. The chain is built from TRBV6-5 and TRBJ1-6; D gene ambiguous. The CDR3 spells CASSYSGLGGGSPLHF. The CDR3 coding sequence is TGTGCCAGCAGTTACTCCGGACTCGGAGGCGGTTCACCCCTCCACTTT.